This record covers a single T cell receptor beta chain. The data were taken from a study of T cell changes during pregnancy in multiple sclerosis. With 0 bases clipped from V and 5 bases from J, the junction kept 9 bases outside the gene matches. Germline V gene lookup returns CDR1 SGHNT and CDR2 YYREEE (reference sequence). CDR3 length equals 16 residues. Assay: immunoSEQ multiplex PCR; the TCRdb copy retains only in-frame clones and omits some. The repertoire holds about 30,000 clones, about nine tenths seen once, with 4.3% in the top ten. The rearrangement links TRBV5-4 to TRBJ1-2, with TRBD1 matching 8 bases. Sequenced material: CD8+ T cells from peripheral blood mononuclear cells, taken in the second trimester of pregnancy. The sequence was collected from a female donor with multiple sclerosis, enrolled in a pregnancy study. CDR3 bases: TGTGCCAGCAGCTTGGGGGGACAGGAAGGGGTTTATGGCTACACCTTC. It encodes CASSLGGQEGVYGYTF.